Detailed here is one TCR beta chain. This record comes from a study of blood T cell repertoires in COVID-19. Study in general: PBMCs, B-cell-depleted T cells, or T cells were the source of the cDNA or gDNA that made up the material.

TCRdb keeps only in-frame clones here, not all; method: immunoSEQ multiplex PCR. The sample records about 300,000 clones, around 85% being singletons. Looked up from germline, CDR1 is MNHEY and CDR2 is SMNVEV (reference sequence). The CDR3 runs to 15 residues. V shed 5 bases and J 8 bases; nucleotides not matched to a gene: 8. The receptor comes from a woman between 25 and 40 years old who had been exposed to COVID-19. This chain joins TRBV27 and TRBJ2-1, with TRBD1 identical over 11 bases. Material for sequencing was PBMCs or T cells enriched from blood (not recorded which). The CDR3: CASSPRTGGRYEQFF. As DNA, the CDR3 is TGTGCCAGCAGTCCACGGACAGGGGGCAGGTATGAGCAGTTCTTC.